Here is one TCR beta chain with its context. This sample was included in a study of blood T cell repertoires in COVID-19. Study background: Samples of COVID-19 (acute and convalescent) were obtained from the United States, Italy and Spain. From T cells, B-cell-depleted T cells, or PBMCs came the material, which was cDNA or gDNA.

Original processing notes: Amplified reference gene primers provided the basis for estimating nucleated cell counts. Sequenced by immunoSEQ multiplex PCR; TCRdb stores in-frame clones only, minus some. From that table come the V and J calls and clone size; the DNA was used to work out D and trimming. Of just over 250,000 clones in the sample, over 80% were seen once. Enrolled during active infection, Seattle patients were then followed longitudinally. The clonotype originates from a woman in her seventies with COVID-19, enrolled during active disease. The sequenced material came from peripheral blood.

The CDR3: CASRGMGQRLNQPQHF. CDR3 nucleotides: TGTGCCAGCAGGGGGATGGGACAGCGGCTCAATCAGCCCCAGCATTTT. J is TRBJ1-5 and V is TRBV2; 7 bases are shared with TRBD1. CDR3 length: 16 residues. Looked up from germline, CDR1 is SNHLY and CDR2 is FYNNEI. J lost 3 bases, V lost 6 bases, and 11 bases had no gene match.